This TCR beta chain was observed in a study of CD8 T cells in ankylosing spondylitis. Findings of the study overall: A motif of 7 to 9 highly homologous TCR beta variants was seen as apparently characteristic of ankylosing spondylitis blood. Enrichment of disease-linked clones was reportedly significant in matched ankylosing spondylitis synovial fluid.

As the method for making TCR beta libraries, quantitative 5'-RACE with molecular barcodes was used. TCRdb analysed the 5' RACE reads with MiXCR anew, one entry per CDR3 protein. The sample has roughly 160,000 distinct CDR3 sequences; 11% are singletons. The CDR3 is 14 amino acids. The J segment lost 7 bases and the V segment lost 6 bases, leaving 4 bases of the junction unmatched. This clonotype showed up many times. The antigen is unknown. Sequenced input: blood, either unsorted or a sorted T cell fraction (not recorded which). This clonotype was sampled from a male donor with ankylosing spondylitis or in good health (not recorded which). The chain is built from TRBV12-3 or TRBV12-4 and TRBJ2-1; 12 bases fit TRBD2. This CDR3 is CASSPSGGANEQFF. Here the CDR3 DNA reads TGTGCCAGCAGCCCTAGCGGGGGGGCAAATGAGCAGTTCTTC.